This T cell receptor (beta chain) was found in a study of blood T cell repertoires in COVID-19. The overall study: Collection of acute and convalescent COVID-19 samples took place in the United States, Italy and Spain.

In the original processing: Cell counts per sample came from amplifying reference gene primers. TCRdb's copy holds only in-frame clones and misses some; the assay was immunoSEQ multiplex PCR. The V and J calls and clone size are taken from that table; D and trimming were inferred from the DNA. Of 100,000 to 130,000 clones detected, 80% to 90% appear once; the ten largest clones hold 2.4%. The CDR3 covers 15 residues. In germline, CDR1 is SNHLY, CDR2 FYNNEI. Losses at the gene ends were 3 bases for V and 4 bases for J; bases not matched to a gene: 4. The chain joins TRBV2 to TRBJ2-1; 9 bases match TRBD2. This sequence originates from a human donor in a cohort sampled during active COVID-19. The sequenced sample consisted of peripheral blood. This CDR3 reads CASSDPSGAYNEQFF. The CDR3 DNA is TGTGCCAGCAGTGACCCTAGCGGGGCGTACAATGAGCAGTTCTTC.